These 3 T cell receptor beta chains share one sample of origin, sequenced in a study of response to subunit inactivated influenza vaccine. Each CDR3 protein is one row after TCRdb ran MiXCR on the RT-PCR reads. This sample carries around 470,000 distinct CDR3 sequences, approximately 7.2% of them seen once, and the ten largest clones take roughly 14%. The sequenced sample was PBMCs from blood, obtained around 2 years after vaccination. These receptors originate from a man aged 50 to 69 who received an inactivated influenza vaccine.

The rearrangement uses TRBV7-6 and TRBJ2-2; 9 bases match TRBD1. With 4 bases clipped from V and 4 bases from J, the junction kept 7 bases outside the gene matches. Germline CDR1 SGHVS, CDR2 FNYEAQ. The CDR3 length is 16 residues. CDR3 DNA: TGTGCCAGCAGCTCCGGGACAGGGAGGTCCACCGGGGAGCTGTTTTTT. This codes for CASSSGTGRSTGELFF.

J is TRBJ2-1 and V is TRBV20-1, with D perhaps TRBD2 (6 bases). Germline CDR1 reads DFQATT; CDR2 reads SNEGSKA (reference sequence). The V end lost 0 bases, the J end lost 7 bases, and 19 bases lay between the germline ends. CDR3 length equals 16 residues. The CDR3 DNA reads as TGCAGTGCTAGAGATCGGGCTAGCGCCTTAATAAATGAGCAGTTCTTC. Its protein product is CSARDRASALINEQFF.

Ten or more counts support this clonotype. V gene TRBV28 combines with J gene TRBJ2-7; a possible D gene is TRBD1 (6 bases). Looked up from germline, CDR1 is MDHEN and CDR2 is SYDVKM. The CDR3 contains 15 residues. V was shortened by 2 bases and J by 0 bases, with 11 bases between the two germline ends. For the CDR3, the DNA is TGTGCCAGCAGTTTAACGTGGGACATCTCCTACGAGCAGTACTTC. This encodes CASSLTWDISYEQYF.